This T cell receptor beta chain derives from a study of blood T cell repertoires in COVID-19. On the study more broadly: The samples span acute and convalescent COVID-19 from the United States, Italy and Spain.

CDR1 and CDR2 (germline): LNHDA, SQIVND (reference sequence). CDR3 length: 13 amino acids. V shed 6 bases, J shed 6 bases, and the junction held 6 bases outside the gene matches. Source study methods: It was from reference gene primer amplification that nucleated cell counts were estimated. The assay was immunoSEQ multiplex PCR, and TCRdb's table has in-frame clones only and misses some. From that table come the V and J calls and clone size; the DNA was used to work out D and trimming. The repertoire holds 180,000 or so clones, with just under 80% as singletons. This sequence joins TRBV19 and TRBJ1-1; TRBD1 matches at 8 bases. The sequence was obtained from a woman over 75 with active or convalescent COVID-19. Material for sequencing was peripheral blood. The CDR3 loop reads CASSRQGKSEAFF. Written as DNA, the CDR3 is TGTGCCAGTAGCCGACAGGGGAAGTCTGAAGCTTTCTTT. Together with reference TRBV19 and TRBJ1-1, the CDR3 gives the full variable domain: DGGITQSPKYLFRKEGQNVTLSCEQNLNHDAMYWYRQDPGQGLRLIYYSQIVNDFQKGDIAEGYSVSREKKESFPLTVTSAQKNPTAFYLCASSRQGKSEAFFGQGTRLTVV.